These 14 T cell receptor beta chains came from one sample sequenced in a study of T cell changes during pregnancy in multiple sclerosis. Only in-frame clones appear in the TCRdb table, and some are missing; sequencing was by immunoSEQ multiplex PCR. The repertoire holds approximately 2,200 clones, with over 75% as singletons. The sample comprised CD4+ T cells from PBMCs (not recorded whether the cells were cultured). The receptors here all came from a female patient with multiple sclerosis, enrolled in a pregnancy study. Some clones in this sample may be carry-over from other donors' samples.

This chain links TRBV5-1 with TRBJ2-3; 7 bases fit TRBD1. The CDR3 spans 15 residues. V shed 4 bases and J 3 bases; nucleotides not matched to a gene: 8. CDR1 and CDR2 (germline): SGHRS, YFSETQ. The CDR3 region has the DNA TGCGCCAGCAGCGGGGCGGACAGGCTTACAGATACGCAGTATTTT. Its translation: CASSGADRLTDTQYF.

The chain joins TRBV4-1 to TRBJ2-1, with a weak D call TRBD2 (6 bases). V was trimmed by 4 bases and J by 8 bases, leaving 18 bases between them. The CDR3 consists of 15 residues. Germline CDR1 is MGHRA and CDR2 is YSYEKL. In DNA form, the CDR3 reads TGCGCCAGCAGCCTGGGGATCGGGGGATCCTATGAGCAGTTCTTC. It yields the protein CASSLGIGGSYEQFF.

The chain links TRBV18 to TRBJ1-1; D ambiguous. Looked up from germline, CDR1 is KGHSH and CDR2 is LQKENI. CDR3 length: 14 amino acids. Trimming removed 6 bases from V and 4 bases from J, with 15 bases in between. The DNA of the CDR3 is TGTGCCAGCTCCCCAGGAGGTTCCCGCACTGAAGCTTTCTTT. Translation gives CASSPGGSRTEAFF. The full variable domain, its missing parts supplied by reference TRBV18 and TRBJ1-1, is NAGVMQNPRHLVRRRGQEARLRCSPMKGHSHVYWYRQLPEEGLKFMVYLQKENIIDESGMPKERFSAEFPKEGPSILRIQQVVRGDSAAYFCASSPGGSRTEAFFGQGTRLTVV.

The CDR3 coding sequence is TGTGCCAGCAGCGTTCGACAGGGGGCAATCAATGAGCAGTTCTTC. Residues: CASSVRQGAINEQFF. The rearrangement joins TRBV9 to TRBJ2-1, with 10 bases that match TRBD1. The V gene end was trimmed by 2 bases and the J gene end by 6 bases; junction bases not matched to a gene: 5. Germline V lookup: CDR1 SGDLS, CDR2 YYNGEE. This CDR3 has 15 amino acids.

This chain joins TRBV2 and TRBJ1-2; TRBD1 is a possible D gene (5 bases). Trimming removed 6 bases from V and 2 bases from J, with 16 bases in between. In germline, CDR1 is SNHLY, CDR2 FYNNEI. There are 15 residues in the CDR3. CDR3 loop: CASSQEWAGNYGYTF. The CDR3 DNA reads TGTGCCAGCAGCCAAGAGTGGGCAGGGAACTATGGCTACACCTTC.

V usage is TRBV6-5 and J usage is TRBJ1-4, with 7 bases lining up with TRBD1. Germline V gene lookup returns CDR1 MNHEY and CDR2 SVGAGI. J gave up 7 bases and V 5 bases, and 10 bases lay outside the gene matches. The CDR3 has 15 residues. The CDR3 loop reads CASSTAAGGSEKLFF. The CDR3 coding sequence is TGTGCCAGCAGTACCGCCGCAGGGGGAAGTGAAAAACTGTTTTTT.

The V call is TRBV30, the J call TRBJ1-3, with D possibly being TRBD1 (5 bases). V was shortened by 0 bases and J by 4 bases, with 13 bases between the two germline ends. Germline V lookup: CDR1 GTSNPN, CDR2 SVGIG (reference sequence). This CDR3 is 15 amino acids long. Here the CDR3 DNA reads TGTGCCTGGAGTGTAGGTGGGGGAAGAGGAAACACCATATATTTT. Translated, it gives CAWSVGGGRGNTIYF.

V usage is TRBV14 and J usage is TRBJ2-1; no clear D gene. The CDR3 length is 17 residues. With 0 bases removed from V and 0 bases from J, the gap between germline ends came to 12 bases. Germline CDR1 reads SGHDN; CDR2 reads FVKESK. Here the CDR3 reads CASSQDLRWSSYNEQFF. The CDR3 DNA reads TGTGCCAGCAGCCAAGATCTGCGATGGAGCTCCTACAATGAGCAGTTCTTC.

The chain links TRBV4-1 to TRBJ2-2; 10 bases match TRBD2. Germline CDR1 reads MGHRA; CDR2 reads YSYEKL. There are 18 residues in the CDR3. With 7 bases clipped from V and 0 bases from J, the junction kept 11 bases outside the gene matches. DNA of the CDR3: TGCGCCAGCACCCCAGAGGGACTAGCGAGATCGAACACCGGGGAGCTGTTTTTT. Protein: CASTPEGLARSNTGELFF.

The V call is TRBV19, the J call TRBJ1-2; 9 bases match TRBD1. After removal of 7 bases from V and 7 bases from J, the junction contained 13 bases not matched to a gene. This CDR3 region has 15 residues. Germline V gene sequence: CDR1 LNHDA, CDR2 SQIVND (reference sequence). The CDR3 is CASIKWTGEEGGYTF. CDR3 coding DNA: TGTGCCAGTATCAAATGGACAGGGGAAGAGGGTGGCTACACCTTC.

The chain uses TRBV7-2 and TRBJ2-1, with D perhaps matching TRBD2 (6 bases). The V and J ends lost 5 bases and 9 bases respectively, with 14 bases between them. The CDR3 sequence is 13 residues long. Germline V gene data show CDR1 as SGHTA and CDR2 as FQGNSA. The CDR3 sequence is CASSRIWGGEQFF. CDR3 DNA sequence: TGTGCCAGCAGCCGGATCTGGGGAGGTGAGCAGTTCTTC.

This clone appeared once. The chain is built from TRBV6-4 and TRBJ1-1, with D maybe TRBD1 (5 bases). The V gene lost 6 bases and the J gene lost 2 bases, with 10 bases spanning the gap. Germline values: CDR1 MRHNA, CDR2 SNTAGT. This CDR3 has 13 residues. CDR3 sequence: CASRGAYNTEAFF. Here the CDR3 DNA reads TGTGCCAGCAGAGGGGCCTATAACACTGAAGCTTTCTTT.

This chain links TRBV7-9 with TRBJ1-4; weak D call: TRBD1 (6 bases). The V gene lost 6 bases and the J gene lost 1 base, with 9 bases spanning the gap. CDR3 length equals 14 residues. Germline-derived CDR1 and CDR2 are SEHNR and FQNEAQ (reference sequence). In DNA form, the CDR3 reads TGTGCCAGCAGGCGGGGACAAACTAATGAAAAACTGTTTTTT. The encoded protein is CASRRGQTNEKLFF. The variable domain in full, with the rest retrieved from reference TRBV7-9 and TRBJ1-4, is DTGVSQNPRHKITKRGQNVTFRCDPISEHNRLYWYRQTLGQGPEFLTYFQNEAQLEKSRLLSDRFSAERPKGSFSTLEIQRTEQGDSAMYLCASRRGQTNEKLFFGSGTQLSVL.

The table lists this clone with a few counts. J is TRBJ2-1 and V is TRBV7-2; TRBD2 aligns across 8 bases. CDR3 length equals 13 residues. With V trimmed by 1 base and J by 9 bases, 2 bases remained unmatched. CDR1 is SGHTA, CDR2 FQGNSA, per germline. CDR3 region: CASSLGSGSEQFF. In DNA, the CDR3 is TGTGCCAGCAGCTTAGGGAGCGGGAGTGAGCAGTTCTTC.